This T cell receptor (beta chain) is drawn from a study of blood T cell repertoires in COVID-19 (dated by TCRdb to about 2020). As for the study more broadly: Samples from collaborators originated in the United States, Italy and Spain and spanned both the acute and convalescent phases of COVID-19. The samples were drawn from two sources: the first 160 participants of the ongoing ImmuneRACE study, and 1,254 subjects contributed by 6 global collaborators. The prospective study material was composed of cDNA or gDNA derived from T cells, B-cell-depleted T cells, or PBMCs. Where available, HLA class I and class II types were obtained from metadata supplied by the sample provider rather than from assay-based typing. The repertoires were released in a freely available public database intended as a resource for research on the immune response to SARS-CoV-2. Nearly every sample came with metadata listing a de-identified subject ID, COVID-19 status, age in years and sex. Deeply sampled blood TCRbeta repertoires from subjects exposed to, actively infected with, or recovered from COVID-19 were included in the dataset. Findings and caveats that apply to the study as a whole: The quantity of clinical and demographic metadata differed by source and by participant and was supplied without curation.

With regard to this clone: The antigen it recognizes is unknown. No base quality information exists; no much larger clone differs at one position.

The immunoSEQ Assay, a bias-controlled multiplex PCR, was used to amplify TCRbeta CDR3 regions from genomic DNA. Per the authors' processing: The number of nucleated cells in each sample was estimated from the amplification of reference gene primers within the assay. To quantify the absolute abundance of each unique TCRbeta CDR3 rearrangement, sequence reads were collapsed and filtered. Productive Simpson clonality was computed per sample as the square root of Simpson's diversity index over productive rearrangements. Not all clones reach the TCRdb copy of this immuneACCESS table, which keeps in-frame sequences only. Checked studies attribute under half of the gap to unresolved V genes and leave the rest unexplained. That table is the source of V, J and clone size, and D and trimming were worked out from the DNA. The sample table lists some 150,000 clones, about 89% of them with a count of one. Clones ranked in the top ten supply roughly 0.51% of the sample.

The collaborating institutions used their own protocols to collect whole blood in K2EDTA tubes. Collaborator samples were shipped for TCRbeta analysis as frozen whole blood, isolated PBMCs, or DNA extracted from either sample type. The sample comprised peripheral blood. The TCR comes from a man in his fifties with acute or convalescent COVID-19.

Here the CDR3 is given as CASSDSGGKNIQYF. The sequenced DNA: TGTGCCAGCAGCGACTCCGGGGGCAAAAACATTCAGTACTTC. Rearrangement joined TRBV7-9 to TRBJ2-4; the D gene is possibly TRBD2, with 6 bases matching. From the cysteine up to the phenylalanine, the CDR3 has a length of 14 residues. The retained sequence is limited to the CDR3, 42 bases, with the frame set at the first base. The V and J ends are trimmed by 5 bases and 3 bases, leaving 11 bases between them. CDR1 and CDR2 are read off the germline V gene (reference sequence) as SEHNR and FQNEAQ.